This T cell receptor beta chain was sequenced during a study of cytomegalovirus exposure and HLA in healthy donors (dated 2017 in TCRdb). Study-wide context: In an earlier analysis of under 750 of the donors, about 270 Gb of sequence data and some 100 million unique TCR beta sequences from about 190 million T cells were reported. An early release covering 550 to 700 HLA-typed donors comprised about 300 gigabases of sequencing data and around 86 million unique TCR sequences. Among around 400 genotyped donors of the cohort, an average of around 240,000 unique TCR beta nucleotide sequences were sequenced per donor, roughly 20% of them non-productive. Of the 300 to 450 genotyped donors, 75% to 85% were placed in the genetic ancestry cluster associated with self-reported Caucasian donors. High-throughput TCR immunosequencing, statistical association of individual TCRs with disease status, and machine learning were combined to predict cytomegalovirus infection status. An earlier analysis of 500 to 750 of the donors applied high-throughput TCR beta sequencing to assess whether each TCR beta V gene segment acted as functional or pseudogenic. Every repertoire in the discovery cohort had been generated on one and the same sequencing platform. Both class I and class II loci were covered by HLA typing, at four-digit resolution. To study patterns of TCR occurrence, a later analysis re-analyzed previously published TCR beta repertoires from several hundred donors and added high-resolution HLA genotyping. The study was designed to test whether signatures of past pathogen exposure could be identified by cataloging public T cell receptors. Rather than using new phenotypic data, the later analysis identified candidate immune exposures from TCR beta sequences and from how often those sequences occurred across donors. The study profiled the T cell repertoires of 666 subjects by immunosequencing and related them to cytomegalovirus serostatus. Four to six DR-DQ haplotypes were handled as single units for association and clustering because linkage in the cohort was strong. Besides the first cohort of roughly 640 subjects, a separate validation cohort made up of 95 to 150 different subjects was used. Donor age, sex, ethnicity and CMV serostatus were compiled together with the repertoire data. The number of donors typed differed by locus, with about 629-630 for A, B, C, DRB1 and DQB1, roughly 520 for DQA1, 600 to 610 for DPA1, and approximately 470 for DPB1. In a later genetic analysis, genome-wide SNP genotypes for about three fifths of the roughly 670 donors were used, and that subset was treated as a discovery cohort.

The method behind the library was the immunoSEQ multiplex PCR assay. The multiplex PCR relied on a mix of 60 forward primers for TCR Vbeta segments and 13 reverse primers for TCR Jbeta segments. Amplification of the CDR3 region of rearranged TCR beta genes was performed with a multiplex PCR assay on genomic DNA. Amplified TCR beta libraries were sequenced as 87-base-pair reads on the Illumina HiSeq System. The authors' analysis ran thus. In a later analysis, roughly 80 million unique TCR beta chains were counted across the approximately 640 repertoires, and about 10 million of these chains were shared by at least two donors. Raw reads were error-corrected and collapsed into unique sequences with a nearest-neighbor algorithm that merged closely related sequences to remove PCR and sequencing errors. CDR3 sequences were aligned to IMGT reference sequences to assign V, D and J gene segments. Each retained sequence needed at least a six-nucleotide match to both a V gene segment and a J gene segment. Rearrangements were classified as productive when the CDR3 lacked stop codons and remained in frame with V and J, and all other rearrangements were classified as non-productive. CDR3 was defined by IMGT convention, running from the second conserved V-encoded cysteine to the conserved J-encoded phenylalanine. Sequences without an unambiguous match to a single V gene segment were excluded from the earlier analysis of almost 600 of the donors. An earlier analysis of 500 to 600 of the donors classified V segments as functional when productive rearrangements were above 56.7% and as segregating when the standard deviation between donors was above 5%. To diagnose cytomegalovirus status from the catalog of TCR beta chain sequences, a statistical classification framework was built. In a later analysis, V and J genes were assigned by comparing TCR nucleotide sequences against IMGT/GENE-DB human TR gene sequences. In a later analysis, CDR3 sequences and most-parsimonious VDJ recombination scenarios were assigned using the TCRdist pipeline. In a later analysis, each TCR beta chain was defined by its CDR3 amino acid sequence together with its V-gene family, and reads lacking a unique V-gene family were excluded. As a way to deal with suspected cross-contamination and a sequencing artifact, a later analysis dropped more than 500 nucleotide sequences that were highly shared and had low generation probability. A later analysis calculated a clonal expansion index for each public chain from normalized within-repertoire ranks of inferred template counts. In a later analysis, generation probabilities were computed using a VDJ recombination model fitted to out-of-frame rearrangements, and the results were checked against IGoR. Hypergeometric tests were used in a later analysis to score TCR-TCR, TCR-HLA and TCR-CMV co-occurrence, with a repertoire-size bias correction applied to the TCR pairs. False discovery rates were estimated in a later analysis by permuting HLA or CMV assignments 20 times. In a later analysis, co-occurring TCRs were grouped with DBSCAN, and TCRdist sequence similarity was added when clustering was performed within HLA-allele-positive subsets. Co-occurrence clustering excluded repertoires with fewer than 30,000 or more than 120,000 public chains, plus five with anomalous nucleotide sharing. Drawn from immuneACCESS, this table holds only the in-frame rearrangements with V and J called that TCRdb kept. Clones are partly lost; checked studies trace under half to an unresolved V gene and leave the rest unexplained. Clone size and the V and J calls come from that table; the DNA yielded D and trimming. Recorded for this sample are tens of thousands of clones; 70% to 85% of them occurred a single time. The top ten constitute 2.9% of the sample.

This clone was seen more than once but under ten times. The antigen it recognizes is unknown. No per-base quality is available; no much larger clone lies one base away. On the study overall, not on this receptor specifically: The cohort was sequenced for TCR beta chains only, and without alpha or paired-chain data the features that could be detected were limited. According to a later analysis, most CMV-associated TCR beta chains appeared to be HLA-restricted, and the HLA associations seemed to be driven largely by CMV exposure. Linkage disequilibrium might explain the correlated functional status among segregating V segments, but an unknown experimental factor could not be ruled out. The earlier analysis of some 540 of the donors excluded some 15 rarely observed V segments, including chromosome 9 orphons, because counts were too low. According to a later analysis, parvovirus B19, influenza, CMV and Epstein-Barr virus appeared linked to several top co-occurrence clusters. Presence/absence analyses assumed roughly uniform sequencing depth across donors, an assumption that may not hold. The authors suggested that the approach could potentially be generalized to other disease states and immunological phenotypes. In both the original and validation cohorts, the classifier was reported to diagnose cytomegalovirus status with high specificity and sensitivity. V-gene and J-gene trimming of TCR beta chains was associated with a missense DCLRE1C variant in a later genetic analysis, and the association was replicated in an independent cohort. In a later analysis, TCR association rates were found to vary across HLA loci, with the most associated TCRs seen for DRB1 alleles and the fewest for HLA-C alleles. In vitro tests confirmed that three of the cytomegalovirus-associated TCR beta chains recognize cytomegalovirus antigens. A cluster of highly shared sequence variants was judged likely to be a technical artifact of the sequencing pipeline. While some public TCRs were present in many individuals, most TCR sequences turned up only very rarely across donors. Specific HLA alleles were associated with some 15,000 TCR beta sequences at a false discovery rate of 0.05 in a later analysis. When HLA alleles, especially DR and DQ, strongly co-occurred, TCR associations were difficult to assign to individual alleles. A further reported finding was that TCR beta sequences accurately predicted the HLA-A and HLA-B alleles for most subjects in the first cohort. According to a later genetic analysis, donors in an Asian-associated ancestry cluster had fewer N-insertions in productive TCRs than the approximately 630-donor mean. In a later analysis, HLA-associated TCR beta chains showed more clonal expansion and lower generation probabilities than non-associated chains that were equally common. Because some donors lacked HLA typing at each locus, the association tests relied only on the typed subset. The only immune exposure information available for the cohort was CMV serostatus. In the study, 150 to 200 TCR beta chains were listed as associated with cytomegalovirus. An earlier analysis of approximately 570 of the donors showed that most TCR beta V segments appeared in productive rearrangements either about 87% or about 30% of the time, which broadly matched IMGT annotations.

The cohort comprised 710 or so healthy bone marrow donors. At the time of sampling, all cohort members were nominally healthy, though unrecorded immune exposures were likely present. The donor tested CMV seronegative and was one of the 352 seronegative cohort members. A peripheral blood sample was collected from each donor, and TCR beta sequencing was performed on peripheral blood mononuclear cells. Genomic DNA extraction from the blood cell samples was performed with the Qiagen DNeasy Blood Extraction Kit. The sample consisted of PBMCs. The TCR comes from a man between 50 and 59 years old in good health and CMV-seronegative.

The encoded CDR3 is CASSLGLRGGPNEQFF. The nucleotide sequence is TGTGCCAGCAGCTTAGGGTTGCGGGGGGGCCCCAATGAGCAGTTCTTC. This chain joins TRBV7-2 to TRBJ2-1; TRBD2 aligns with 9 central bases. The CDR3 holds 16 amino acids from the cysteine to the phenylalanine. Here the CDR3 DNA is all that survives: 48 bases in frame from base 1. The junction shows trimming of 1 base on V and 6 bases on J, and the gene matches do not reach 7 bases of it. The germline V gene specifies SGHTA as CDR1 and FQGNSA as CDR2.